This T cell receptor (beta chain) was captured by sequencing in a study of OX40 agonist ivuxolimab in advanced cancers. Method: immunoSEQ multiplex PCR; TCRdb's copy keeps in-frame clones and lacks some. The sample includes roughly 67,000 clones, about 88% of them seen just once. As regards this clone: Germline is not matched at one junction end, which may reflect a read error.

This CDR3 region has 14 residues. Germline V lookup: CDR1 SSHAT, CDR2 FNYEAQ (reference sequence). Individuals having autoimmune disease history or systemic immunosuppression were not enrolled. The TCR sequence derives from an adult with an advanced solid tumor such as melanoma, head and neck, liver or kidney cancer. The J gene is TRBJ1-1, the V gene TRBV7-7; D is perhaps TRBD1 (5 bases). Here the sequenced sample was CD4+ or CD8+ T cells sorted from blood, taken in a trial of the OX40 agonist ivuxolimab. This CDR3 is CASSPGGSNTEAFF. As DNA, the CDR3 is TGTGCTAGCAGCCCGGGGGGGTCGAACACTGAAGCTTTCTTT.